This T cell receptor (beta chain) was sequenced during a study of T cells after yellow fever vaccination. Study-wide results and limits: Of the clonotypes, a small share occurred in both CD4 and CD8 compartments. Most primary-vaccination clones recurred post-booster (roughly 96% CD4, more than 85% CD8).

This clonotype was found many times. Its target is not known. Per the germline V gene, CDR1 is MGHRA and CDR2 is YSYEKL. CDR3 length: 16 residues. J lost 3 bases, V lost 0 bases, and 4 bases had no gene match. A process of 5'RACE template switching, which added a universal primer site and UMIs, was used to make TCR cDNA. MiXCR, run by TCRdb on the 5' RACE reads, gives a single entry per CDR3 protein. The sample consists of 620,000 or so distinct CDR3 sequences, about a sixth of them appearing once. The material sequenced was PBMCs, taken less than 6 days after the first yellow fever vaccination. The chain couples TRBV4-1 to TRBJ2-1, with 8 nucleotides matching TRBD1. The receptor was derived from a man between 18 and 29 years old who received the YFV17D yellow fever vaccine. The CDR3 DNA reads TGCGCCAGCAGCCAAGATGGGGACAGGAACTACAATGAGCAGTTCTTC. This encodes CASSQDGDRNYNEQFF.